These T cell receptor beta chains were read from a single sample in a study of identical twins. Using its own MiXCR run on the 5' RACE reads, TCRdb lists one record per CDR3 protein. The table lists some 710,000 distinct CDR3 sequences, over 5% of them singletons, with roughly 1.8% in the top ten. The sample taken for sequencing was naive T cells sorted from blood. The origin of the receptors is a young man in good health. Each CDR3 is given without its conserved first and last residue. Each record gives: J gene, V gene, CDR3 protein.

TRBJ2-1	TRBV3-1	ASSYAYRTSGSFSSYNEQF
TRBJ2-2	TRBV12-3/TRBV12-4	ASSMLNTGELF
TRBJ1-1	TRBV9	ASTSPPNTEAF
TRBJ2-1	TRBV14	ASSQAPGRQF
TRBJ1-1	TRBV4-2	ASSQDRARGAEAF
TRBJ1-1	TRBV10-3	AISGPDRGPKTEAF
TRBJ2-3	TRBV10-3	AITREVSDTQY
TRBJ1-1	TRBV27	ASSPSMGANTEAF
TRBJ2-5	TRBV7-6	ASSLVAWGMETQY
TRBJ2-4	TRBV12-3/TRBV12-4	ATSWGSKNIQY
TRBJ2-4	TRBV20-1	SARDSGGRIAKNIQY
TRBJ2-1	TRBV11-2	ASSSALDNEQF
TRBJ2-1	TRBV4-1	ASQTGSEQF
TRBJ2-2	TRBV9	ASSESSSRTGELF
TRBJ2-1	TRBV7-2	ASGSGRSYNEQF